The 17 T cell receptor beta chains below all came from one sample that was sequenced in a study of early T cells in non-severe SARS-CoV-2 infection. In TCRdb, the 5' RACE reads were re-called with MiXCR into one record per CDR3 protein. The data hold over 30,000 distinct CDR3 sequences, with about 5% observed a single time. Sequenced: whole blood. Receptors were obtained from an adult who was a healthcare worker with PCR-confirmed SARS-CoV-2 infection or an uninfected control (not recorded which).

This chain joins TRBV20-1 and TRBJ2-7; TRBD1 or TRBD2 may be the D gene (5 bases each). V was trimmed by 5 bases and J by 4 bases, leaving 12 bases between them. From germline, CDR1 is DFQATT and CDR2 SNEGSKA (reference sequence). The CDR3 runs 12 residues. The CDR3 region has the DNA TGCAGTGCTCCAACGGGGCCGTACGAGCAGTACTTC. Protein: CSAPTGPYEQYF.

The V gene is TRBV20-1, the J gene TRBJ2-1; TRBD1 is a possible D gene (7 bases). Trimming removed 0 bases from V and 8 bases from J, with 20 bases in between. This CDR3 region has 16 residues. Germline assignment: CDR1 DFQATT and CDR2 SNEGSKA (reference sequence). The CDR3 nucleotides are TGCAGTGCTAGAGATAGCCAGGGGGGTTTCCGCGATGAGCAGTTCTTC. Residues: CSARDSQGGFRDEQFF.

This clonotype occurred a few times. The chain has TRBV5-6 and TRBJ1-5; D is unresolved. Trimming left V 0 bases short and J 0 bases short, with 7 bases between. Germline V CDR1 and CDR2: SGHDT, YYEEEE. The CDR3 consists of 15 residues. The CDR3 DNA sequence: TGTGCCAGCAGCTTGGCGCAGTTTAGCAATCAGCCCCAGCATTTT. Its protein is CASSLAQFSNQPQHF.

This clonotype has just a few counts. The chain employs TRBV10-3 and TRBJ1-1, with TRBD1 identical over 7 bases. V shed 3 bases, J shed 4 bases, and the junction held 5 bases outside the gene matches. CDR1 is ENHRY, CDR2 SYGVKD, per germline. The CDR3 covers 14 residues. The CDR3 region is CAISDMTGLTEAFF. CDR3 DNA: TGTGCCATCAGTGATATGACAGGGCTCACTGAAGCTTTCTTT.

This clonotype has just a few counts. This chain uses TRBV28 with TRBJ2-3; 8 bases are a match to TRBD1. V lost 5 bases to trimming and J lost 4 bases; unmatched junction nucleotides: 20. CDR1 MDHEN and CDR2 SYDVKM come from the germline V gene. The length of the CDR3 is 19 residues. This CDR3 is CASSPAGDRMTPSSDTQYF. The CDR3 coding sequence is TGTGCCAGCAGTCCTGCCGGGGACAGGATGACCCCGAGCTCAGATACGCAGTATTTT.

The chain has TRBV30 and TRBJ1-2, with D unresolved. The V gene lost 2 bases and the J gene lost 4 bases, with 11 bases spanning the gap. The CDR3 consists of 13 residues. CDR1 and CDR2 from the germline V gene are GTSNPN and SVGIG (reference sequence). The CDR3 DNA reads as TGTGCCTGGAGTCCCACTGCGTTCTATGGCTACACCTTC. This sequence encodes CAWSPTAFYGYTF.

This clonotype was counted at least ten times. The CDR3 is CASSSGRTYEQYF. DNA for the CDR3: TGTGCCAGCAGTTCGGGCCGAACCTACGAGCAGTACTTC. This rearrangement joins TRBV12-3 or TRBV12-4 to TRBJ2-7; D is ambiguous. The CDR3 contains 13 residues. V dropped 4 bases and J dropped 2 bases, with 9 bases sitting between them.

This clonotype showed up many times. The V gene is TRBV12-2, the J gene TRBJ2-1. TRBV12-2 is a known pseudogene. The CDR3 is 13 amino acids. Here the CDR3 DNA reads TGTGCAAGTCGCTTGAACATTGACAATGAGCAGTTCTTC. This translates into CASRLNIDNEQFF.

This chain links TRBV5-6 with TRBJ2-3; D is unclear. V was shortened by 0 bases and J by 0 bases, with 8 bases between the two germline ends. Germline V gives CDR1 SGHDT, CDR2 YYEEEE. The CDR3 sequence is 15 residues long. CDR3 in DNA: TGTGCCAGCAGCTTGGGAGTAACTAGCACAGATACGCAGTATTTT. This sequence encodes CASSLGVTSTDTQYF.

This clonotype was seen repeatedly, ten times or more. The rearrangement uses TRBV5-4 and TRBJ2-1, with 8 bases matching TRBD2. Per the germline V gene, CDR1 is SGHNT and CDR2 is YYREEE (reference sequence). V trimming: 4 bases; J trimming: 6 bases; junction bases outside the gene matches: 6. The CDR3 loop spans 14 amino acids. Written as DNA, the CDR3 is TGTGCCAGCAGCCCACAGGCGGGGGGCAATGAGCAGTTCTTC. Translating it yields CASSPQAGGNEQFF.

This clonotype was seen many times. The CDR3 bases are TGTGCCAGCAGCTTAGCGTACGCAGGCGCGTGGGCTTTCTTT. It yields the protein CASSLAYAGAWAFF. This rearrangement joins TRBV7-2 to TRBJ1-1, with unresolved D. V was clipped by 0 bases and J by 11 bases, with 16 bases between them. CDR1 is SGHTA, CDR2 FQGNSA, per germline. The CDR3 is 14 amino acids.

The chain combines TRBV20-1 with TRBJ1-1, with D possibly being TRBD1 (5 bases). V lost 2 bases and J lost 1, with 23 bases in between. The germline gives CDR1 DFQATT, CDR2 SNEGSKA (reference sequence). The CDR3 loop spans 18 amino acids. The CDR3 DNA follows: TGCAGTGCTAGAACCCCCTCCGGGGGGGTTGTGGGGAACACTGAAGCTTTCTTT. It yields the protein CSARTPSGGVVGNTEAFF.

This sequence joins TRBV13 and TRBJ1-1, with TRBD1 matching 8 bases. The CDR3 runs 13 residues. CDR1 and CDR2 (germline): PRHDT, FYEKMQ (reference sequence). V shed 5 bases and J 3 bases; nucleotides not matched to a gene: 2. This CDR3 is CASSGQGYTEAFF. The DNA of the CDR3 is TGTGCCAGCAGCGGACAGGGCTACACTGAAGCTTTCTTT.

The DNA for the CDR3 is TGTGCCAGCAGCTTGGAACAGGGGAATCCCGGGGAGCTGTTTTTT. Translation gives CASSLEQGNPGELFF. V is TRBV5-8 and J is TRBJ2-2; TRBD1 matches at 7 bases. The V gene's germline CDR1 is SGHTS and CDR2 YDEGEE. This CDR3 is 15 amino acids long. Unmatched junction bases numbered 5, after V lost 0 bases and J lost 6 bases.

This clonotype was observed at least ten times. The CDR3 bases are TGTGCCAGCAGCTTACGTCAGGGTGGTCGCACAGATACGCAGTATTTT. Its translation: CASSLRQGGRTDTQYF. This chain links TRBV7-2 with TRBJ2-3, with D tentatively TRBD1 (5 bases). Trimming pared 2 bases from V and 1 base from J, leaving 13 bases between. The CDR3 consists of 16 residues. Germline V CDR1 and CDR2: SGHTA, FQGNSA.

This clonotype was seen at least ten times. The chain links TRBV6-5 to TRBJ2-7, with D uncertain. Trimming removed 6 bases at V and 7 bases at J, with 16 bases between. Germline CDR1 reads MNHEY; CDR2 reads SVGAGI. The CDR3 has 13 residues. The CDR3 bases are TGTGCCAGCAGACTCCTGCCCGGTCAGGAGCAGTACTTC. This sequence encodes CASRLLPGQEQYF.

This clonotype was counted between two and nine times. The chain couples TRBV15 to TRBJ1-4; 7 positions match TRBD1. Germline V gene lookup returns CDR1 LNHNV and CDR2 YYDKDF (reference sequence). CDR3 length: 15 residues. The V and J ends lost 3 bases and 3 bases, in that order; junction bases with no gene match: 4. For the CDR3, the DNA is TGTGCCACCAGCAGCCGGGACAGCCCTAATGAAAAACTGTTTTTT. Translated: CATSSRDSPNEKLFF.